The rows below give T cell receptor beta chains drawn from one sample of a study of shared clonotypes between healthy human individuals. Measured with immunoSEQ multiplex PCR; TCRdb has only the in-frame clones, and not every one. This sample has some 2,000,000 clones; 90% to 95% occur once, and the top ten carry roughly 0.13%. The material sequenced was naive CD4+ T cells sorted from blood. The receptors were gathered from a young man in good health. Each CDR3 is given with its conserved first and last residue. The D gene is left open where the match is weak. Clone size is stated in some rows and not others, as once, few, many or a class when expanded.

.	TRBV15	once	TRBJ2-7	CATSRGNSGFDEQYF	TGTGCCACCAGCAGGGGAAATTCAGGGTTCGACGAGCAGTACTTC
TRBD1	TRBV19	few	TRBJ1-3	CASSLTGDFGNTIYF	TGTGCCAGTAGCCTCACAGGGGATTTTGGAAACACCATATATTTT
TRBD2	TRBV10-3	.	TRBJ2-1	CAISIAGTYNEQFF	TGTGCCATCAGTATAGCGGGAACCTACAATGAGCAGTTCTTC
TRBD1	TRBV10-3	.	TRBJ1-2	CAISPGTGMGGYTF	TGTGCCATCAGTCCCGGGACAGGGATGGGTGGCTACACCTTC
TRBD1	TRBV9	once	TRBJ1-6	CASSGDRVGNSPLHF	TGTGCCAGCAGCGGGGACAGGGTGGGTAATTCACCCCTCCACTTT
TRBD2	TRBV6-1	.	TRBJ2-3	CASRLAGGPTDTQYF	TGTGCCAGCCGACTAGCGGGAGGGCCTACAGATACGCAGTATTTT
.	TRBV5-1	.	TRBJ2-7	CASMSRAFDEQYF	TGCGCCAGTATGAGTCGAGCTTTCGACGAGCAGTACTTC
.	TRBV7-2	.	TRBJ2-7	CASSLVGSAYEQYF	TGTGCCAGCAGCTTAGTTGGTAGCGCCTACGAGCAGTACTTC
.	TRBV29-1	.	TRBJ2-2	CSVDGGPNTGELFF	TGCAGCGTTGACGGGGGTCCGAACACCGGGGAGCTGTTTTTT
.	TRBV7-2	.	TRBJ2-2	CASSALGHSTGELFF	TGTGCCAGCAGCGCCCTGGGGCACAGCACCGGGGAGCTGTTTTTT
.	TRBV4-2	.	TRBJ2-7	CASSPALYEQYF	TGTGCCAGCAGCCCAGCCCTCTACGAGCAGTACTTC
.	TRBV2	once	TRBJ2-5	CASSAGPEGETQYF	TGTGCCAGCAGTGCTGGACCCGAGGGCGAGACCCAGTACTTC
.	TRBV7-2	.	TRBJ2-7	CASSLGLGPYEQYF	TGTGCCAGCAGCTTAGGACTAGGGCCATACGAGCAGTACTTC
.	TRBV5-1	.	TRBJ2-7	CASSEQSSYEQYF	TGCGCCAGCAGCGAACAGAGCTCCTACGAGCAGTACTTC
TRBD2	TRBV10-3	.	TRBJ2-7	CAISEKALAGTYEQYF	TGTGCCATCAGTGAGAAAGCGCTAGCGGGAACTTACGAGCAGTACTTC
TRBD2	TRBV11-2	.	TRBJ2-1	CASSLNAGGGYNEQFF	TGTGCCAGCAGCTTAAACGCTGGCGGGGGGTACAATGAGCAGTTCTTC
.	TRBV5-6	.	TRBJ1-1	CASSPTGLPEAFF	TGTGCCAGCAGCCCTACAGGGCTACCTGAAGCTTTCTTT
.	TRBV11-3	.	TRBJ2-3	CASSLSTGGPTDTQYF	TGTGCCAGCAGCCTTTCAACCGGGGGCCCCACAGATACGCAGTATTTT
TRBD2	TRBV7-6	.	TRBJ2-5	CASSPGTSGVQETQYF	TGTGCCAGCAGCCCAGGGACTAGCGGGGTCCAAGAGACCCAGTACTTC
.	TRBV6-5	.	TRBJ2-7	CASSYSHRTYEQYF	TGTGCCAGCAGTTACTCCCACAGAACCTACGAGCAGTACTTC
.	TRBV6-5	.	TRBJ1-2	CWGGRAYGYTF	TGTTGGGGTGGACGGGCGTATGGCTACACCTTC
TRBD1	TRBV5-1	.	TRBJ1-2	CASSFGGQGGYTF	TGCGCCAGCAGCTTTGGGGGACAGGGCGGCTACACCTTC
TRBD2	TRBV9	.	TRBJ2-1	CASSVEAGAVYEQFF	TGTGCCAGCAGCGTAGAGGCGGGAGCAGTCTATGAGCAGTTCTTC
.	TRBV14	.	TRBJ2-3	CASSQDPGGDTQYF	TGTGCCAGCAGCCAAGATCCTGGCGGAGATACGCAGTATTTT
.	TRBV7-9	.	TRBJ2-1	CASSLRGVEQFF	TGTGCCAGCAGCTTACGTGGGGTTGAGCAGTTCTTC
TRBD1	TRBV6-1	.	TRBJ1-6	CASGQGSWSNSPLHF	TGTGCCAGCGGACAGGGAAGTTGGAGTAATTCACCCCTCCACTTT
.	TRBV18	few	TRBJ1-6	CASSPLPQSSYNSPLHF	TGTGCCAGCTCACCGCTCCCCCAGAGCTCCTATAATTCACCCCTCCACTTT
.	TRBV5-6	.	TRBJ2-3	CASSQPLPDTQYF	TGTGCCAGCAGCCAGCCCCTGCCAGATACGCAGTATTTT
TRBD1	TRBV28	.	TRBJ1-2	CASGTVYGYTF	TGTGCCAGCGGGACAGTCTATGGCTACACCTTC
TRBD2	TRBV5-6	.	TRBJ2-3	CASSLGLAGSPTDTQYF	TGTGCCAGCAGCTTGGGACTAGCGGGGTCCCCCACAGATACGCAGTATTTT
TRBD2	TRBV9	many	TRBJ2-1	CASSVEEQRGYNEQFF	TGTGCCAGCAGCGTAGAGGAGCAGCGGGGCTACAATGAGCAGTTCTTC
.	TRBV2	.	TRBJ2-4	CASSEARRVTGSAKNIQYF	TGTGCCAGCAGTGAAGCTAGGAGGGTGACGGGATCAGCCAAAAACATTCAGTACTTC
TRBD1	TRBV28	.	TRBJ1-2	CASKSTATGGYGYTF	TGTGCCAGCAAATCTACCGCCACAGGGGGCTATGGCTACACCTTC
.	TRBV4-3	.	TRBJ1-3	CASSQDLAGGGNTIYF	TGCGCCAGCAGCCAAGATTTGGCCGGGGGTGGAAACACCATATATTTT
TRBD1	TRBV5-1	once	TRBJ1-2	CASSETGQGYGYTF	TGCGCCAGCAGCGAAACCGGACAGGGCTATGGCTACACCTTC
TRBD1	TRBV6-5	.	TRBJ1-1	CASSSTGGRAEAFF	TGTGCCAGCAGCTCAACAGGGGGAAGGGCTGAAGCTTTCTTT
.	TRBV28	.	TRBJ1-5	CASSLRVAQPQHF	TGTGCCAGCAGTCTCCGGGTGGCTCAGCCCCAGCATTTT
TRBD2	TRBV5-1	.	TRBJ2-1	CASSLAALAGWGEQFF	TGCGCCAGCAGCTTGGCCGCTCTAGCGGGGTGGGGTGAGCAGTTCTTC
.	TRBV7-2	once	TRBJ2-2	CASSLGQANTGELFF	TGTGCCAGCAGCTTAGGACAGGCTAACACCGGGGAGCTGTTTTTT
.	TRBV7-2	.	TRBJ1-2	CASSLSATNNYGYTF	TGTGCCAGCAGCTTAAGTGCCACAAACAACTATGGCTACACCTTC
TRBD2	TRBV7-2	.	TRBJ2-7	CASSSLGLAGGGEQYF	TGTGCCAGCAGTTCACTTGGACTAGCGGGAGGAGGCGAGCAGTACTTC
.	TRBV7-9	.	TRBJ1-2	CASSPTTGLYGYTF	TGTGCCAGCAGCCCAACGACAGGCCTCTATGGCTACACCTTC
.	TRBV30	.	TRBJ1-4	CASAGGANEKLFF	TGTGCCTCGGCTGGAGGGGCAAATGAAAAACTGTTTTTT
.	TRBV5-4	.	TRBJ2-2	CASSLNLRDSAGELFF	TGTGCCAGCAGCTTGAATTTGAGGGATTCGGCCGGGGAGCTGTTTTTT
.	TRBV5-1	.	TRBJ2-3	CASSLARGEDTQYF	TGCGCCAGCAGCTTGGCCAGGGGTGAGGATACGCAGTATTTT
.	TRBV20-1	.	TRBJ1-5	CSPQGRQPQHF	TGCAGCCCCCAGGGCAGGCAGCCCCAGCATTTT
.	TRBV6-6	.	TRBJ2-7	CASSAGSPEQYF	TGTGCCAGCAGTGCAGGGAGCCCCGAGCAGTACTTC
.	TRBV5-4	.	TRBJ1-2	CASSTRTVELYGYTF	TGTGCCAGCAGCACTAGGACAGTAGAACTCTATGGCTACACCTTC
TRBD1	TRBV10-3	.	TRBJ1-1	CAISAGQGYTEAFF	TGTGCCATCAGTGCGGGACAGGGTTACACTGAAGCTTTCTTT
.	TRBV19	.	TRBJ1-2	CASKVYRGGTYGYTF	TGTGCCAGTAAGGTGTATCGAGGCGGGACCTATGGCTACACCTTC
.	TRBV6-5	few	TRBJ1-1	CASRKDHVGAFF	TGTGCCAGCAGAAAAGACCACGTAGGAGCTTTCTTT